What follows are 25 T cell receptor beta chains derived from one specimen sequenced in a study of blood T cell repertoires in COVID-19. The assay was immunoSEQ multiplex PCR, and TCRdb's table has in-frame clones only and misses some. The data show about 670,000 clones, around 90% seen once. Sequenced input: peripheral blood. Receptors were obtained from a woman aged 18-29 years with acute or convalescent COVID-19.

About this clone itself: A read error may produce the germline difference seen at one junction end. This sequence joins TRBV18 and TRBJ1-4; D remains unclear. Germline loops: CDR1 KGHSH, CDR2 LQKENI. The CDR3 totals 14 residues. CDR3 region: CASSPQEVNGKLFF. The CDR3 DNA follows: TGTGCCAGCTCACCACAGGAGGTTAATGGAAAACTGTTTTTT. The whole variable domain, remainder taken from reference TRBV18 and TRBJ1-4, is NAGVMQNPRHLVRRRGQEARLRCSPMKGHSHVYWYRQLPEEGLKFMVYLQKENIIDESGMPKERFSAEFPKEGPSILRIQQVVRGDSAAYFCASSPQEVNGKLFFGSGTQLSVL.

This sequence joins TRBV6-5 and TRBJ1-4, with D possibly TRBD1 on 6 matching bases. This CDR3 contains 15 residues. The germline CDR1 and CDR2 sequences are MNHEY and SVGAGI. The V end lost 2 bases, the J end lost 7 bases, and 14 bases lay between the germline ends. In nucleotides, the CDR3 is TGTGCCAGCAGTTACGGATTAACAGGGCGTGAAAAACTGTTTTTT. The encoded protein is CASSYGLTGREKLFF.

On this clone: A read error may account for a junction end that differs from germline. CDR3 sequence (DNA): TGTGCCTGGAGCCAGGGGAATCGGCCCCAGCATTTT. It is translated as CAWSQGNRPQHF. V and J are TRBV30 and TRBJ1-5; the D gene is possibly TRBD1 (6 bases). The CDR3 contains 12 residues. CDR1 GTSNPN and CDR2 SVGIG come from the germline V gene (reference sequence).

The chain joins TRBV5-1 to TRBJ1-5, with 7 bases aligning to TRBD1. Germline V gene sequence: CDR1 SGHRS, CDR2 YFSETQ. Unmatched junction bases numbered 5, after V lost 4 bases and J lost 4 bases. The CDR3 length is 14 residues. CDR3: CASSQGTDNQPQHF. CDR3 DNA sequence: TGCGCCAGCAGCCAAGGGACAGATAATCAGCCCCAGCATTTT. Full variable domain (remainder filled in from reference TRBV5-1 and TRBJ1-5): KAGVTQTPRYLIKTRGQQVTLSCSPISGHRSVSWYQQTPGQGLQFLFEYFSETQRNKGNFPGRFSGRQFSNSRSEMNVSTLELGDSALYLCASSQGTDNQPQHFGDGTRLSIL.

Written as DNA, the CDR3 is TGTGCCAGCAGCTTAGTAGCGGGGGTCCGGGGCGAGCAGTACTTC. It specifies CASSLVAGVRGEQYF. The chain employs TRBV11-2 and TRBJ2-7; TRBD2 matches 9 bases. After removal of 1 base from V and 6 bases from J, the junction contained 7 bases not matched to a gene. CDR3 length: 15 residues. CDR1 and CDR2 (germline): SGHAT, FQNNGV.

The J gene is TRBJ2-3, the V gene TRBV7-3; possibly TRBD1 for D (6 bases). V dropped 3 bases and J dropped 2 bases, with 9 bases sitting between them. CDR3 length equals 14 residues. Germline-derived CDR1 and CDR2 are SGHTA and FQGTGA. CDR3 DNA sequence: TGTGCCAGCAGCTTGGGACACGCCACAGATACGCAGTATTTT. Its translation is CASSLGHATDTQYF.

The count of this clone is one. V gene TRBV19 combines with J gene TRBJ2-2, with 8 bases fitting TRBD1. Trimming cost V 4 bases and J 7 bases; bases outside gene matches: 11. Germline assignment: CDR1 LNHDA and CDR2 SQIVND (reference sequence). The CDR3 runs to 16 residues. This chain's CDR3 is CASSRGGQGAIGELFF. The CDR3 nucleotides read TGTGCCAGTAGTAGGGGAGGTCAGGGGGCGATCGGGGAGCTGTTTTTT.

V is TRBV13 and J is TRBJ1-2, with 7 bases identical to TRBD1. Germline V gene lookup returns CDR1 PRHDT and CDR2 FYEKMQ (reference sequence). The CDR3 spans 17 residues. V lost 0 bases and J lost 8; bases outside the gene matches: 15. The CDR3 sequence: CASSLGGVPQGHLGYTF. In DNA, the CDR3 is TGTGCCAGCAGCTTAGGGGGGGTCCCACAGGGGCATCTAGGCTACACCTTC.

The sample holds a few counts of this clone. This chain's CDR3 is CASSDRDGGQPQHF. As DNA, the CDR3 is TGTGCCAGCAGCGACAGGGATGGGGGTCAGCCCCAGCATTTT. V and J are TRBV7-8 and TRBJ1-5; 7 bases line up with TRBD1. In germline, CDR1 is SGHVS, CDR2 FQNEAQ. The CDR3 has 14 amino acids. Trimming took 5 bases from V and 6 from J; bases not matched to a gene: 7.

The DNA of the CDR3 is TGCAGCGTTGTTCCTAGCGGGGTATTGAATGAGCAGTTCTTC. Translated: CSVVPSGVLNEQFF. J is TRBJ2-1 and V is TRBV29-1; TRBD2 aligns across 9 bases. Per the germline V gene, CDR1 is SQVTM and CDR2 is ANQGSEA. V lost 4 bases to trimming and J lost 7 bases; unmatched junction nucleotides: 8. This CDR3 contains 14 residues.

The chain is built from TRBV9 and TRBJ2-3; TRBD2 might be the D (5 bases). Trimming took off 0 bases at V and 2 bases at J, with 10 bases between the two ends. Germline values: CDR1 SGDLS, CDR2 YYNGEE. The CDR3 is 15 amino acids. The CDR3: CASSVEQRFTDTQYF. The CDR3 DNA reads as TGTGCCAGCAGCGTAGAGCAGCGGTTCACAGATACGCAGTATTTT.

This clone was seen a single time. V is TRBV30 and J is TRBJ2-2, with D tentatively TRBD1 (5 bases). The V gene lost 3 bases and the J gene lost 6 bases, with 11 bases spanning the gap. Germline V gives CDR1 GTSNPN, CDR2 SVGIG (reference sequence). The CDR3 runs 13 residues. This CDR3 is CAWSQGFAGELFF. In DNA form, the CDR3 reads TGTGCCTGGAGCCAGGGTTTCGCCGGGGAGCTGTTTTTT.

The chain's CDR3 is CASSSLPDRRLSLNTEAFF. The CDR3 coding sequence is TGTGCCAGCAGCTCTCTACCGGACAGGCGCCTTTCTTTGAACACTGAAGCTTTCTTT. The J gene is TRBJ1-1, the V gene TRBV11-2; 7 bases are a match to TRBD1. Germline values: CDR1 SGHAT, CDR2 FQNNGV. The CDR3 is made up of 19 amino acids. The V gene end was trimmed by 4 bases and the J gene end by 0 bases; junction bases not matched to a gene: 17.

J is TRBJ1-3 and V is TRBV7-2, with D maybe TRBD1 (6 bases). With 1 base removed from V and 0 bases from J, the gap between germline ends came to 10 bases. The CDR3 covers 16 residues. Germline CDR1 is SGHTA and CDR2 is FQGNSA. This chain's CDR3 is CASSLVQGTSGNTIYF. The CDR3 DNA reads TGTGCCAGCAGCTTAGTGCAGGGGACCTCTGGAAACACCATATATTTT.

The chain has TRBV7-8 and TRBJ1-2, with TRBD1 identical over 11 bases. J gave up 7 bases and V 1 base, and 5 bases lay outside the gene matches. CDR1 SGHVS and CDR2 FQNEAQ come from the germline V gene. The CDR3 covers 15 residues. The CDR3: CASSLVSGTGGGYTF. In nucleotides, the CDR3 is TGTGCCAGCAGCTTAGTTTCCGGGACAGGGGGTGGCTACACCTTC. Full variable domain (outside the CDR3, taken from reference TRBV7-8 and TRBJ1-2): GAGVSQSPRYKVAKRGQDVALRCDPISGHVSLFWYQQALGQGPEFLTYFQNEAQLDKSGLPSDRFFAERPEGSVSTLKIQRTQQEDSAVYLCASSLVSGTGGGYTFGSGTRLTVV.

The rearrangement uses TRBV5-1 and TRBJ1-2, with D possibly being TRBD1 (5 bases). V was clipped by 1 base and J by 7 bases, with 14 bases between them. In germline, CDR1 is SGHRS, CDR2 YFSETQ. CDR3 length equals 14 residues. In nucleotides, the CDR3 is TGCGCCAGCAGCTTGAATAGACAGCCAGTTGGCTACACCTTC. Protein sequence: CASSLNRQPVGYTF.

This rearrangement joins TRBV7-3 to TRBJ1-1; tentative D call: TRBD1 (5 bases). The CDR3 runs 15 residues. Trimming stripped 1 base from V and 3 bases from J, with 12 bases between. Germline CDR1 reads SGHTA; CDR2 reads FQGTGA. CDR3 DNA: TGTGCCAGCAGCTTAATGCCCCGACAGTACACTGAAGCTTTCTTT. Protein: CASSLMPRQYTEAFF.

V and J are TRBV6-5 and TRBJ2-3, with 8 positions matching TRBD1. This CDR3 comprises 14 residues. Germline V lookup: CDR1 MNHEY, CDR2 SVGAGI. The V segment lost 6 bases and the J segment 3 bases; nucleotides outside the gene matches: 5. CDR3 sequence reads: CASRDRDRTDTQYF. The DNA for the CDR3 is TGTGCCAGCAGGGACCGGGACAGGACAGATACGCAGTATTTT.

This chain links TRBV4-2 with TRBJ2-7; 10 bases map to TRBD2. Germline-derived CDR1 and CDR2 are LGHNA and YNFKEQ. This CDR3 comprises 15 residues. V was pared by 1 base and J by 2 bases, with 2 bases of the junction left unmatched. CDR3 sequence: CASSQVLAGAYEQYF. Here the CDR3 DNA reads TGTGCCAGCAGCCAAGTCCTAGCGGGGGCCTACGAGCAGTACTTC.

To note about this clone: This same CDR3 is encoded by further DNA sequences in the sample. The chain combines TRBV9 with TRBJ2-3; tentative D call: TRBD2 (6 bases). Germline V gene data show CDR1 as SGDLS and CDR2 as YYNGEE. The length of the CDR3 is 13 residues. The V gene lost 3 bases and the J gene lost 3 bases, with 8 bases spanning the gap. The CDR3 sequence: CASSARGTDTQYF. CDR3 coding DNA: TGTGCCAGCAGCGCCCGGGGGACAGATACGCAGTATTTT.

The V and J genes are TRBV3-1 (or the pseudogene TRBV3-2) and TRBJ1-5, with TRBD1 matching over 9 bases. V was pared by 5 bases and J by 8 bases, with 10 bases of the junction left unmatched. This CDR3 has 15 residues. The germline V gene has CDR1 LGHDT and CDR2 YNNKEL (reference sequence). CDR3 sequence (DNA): TGTGCCAGCAGCTTTGGACAGGGGAAGGGAAAGCCCCAGCATTTT. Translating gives CASSFGQGKGKPQHF.

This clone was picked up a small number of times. The DNA of the CDR3 is TGTGCCAGCAGCTTAAGAGGGAGCTCCTATAATTCACCCCTCCACTTT. It specifies CASSLRGSSYNSPLHF. The genes are TRBV11-2 and TRBJ1-6; D gene uncertain. This CDR3 comprises 16 residues. Germline V lookup: CDR1 SGHAT, CDR2 FQNNGV. Trimming removed 2 bases from V and 0 bases from J, with 8 bases in between.

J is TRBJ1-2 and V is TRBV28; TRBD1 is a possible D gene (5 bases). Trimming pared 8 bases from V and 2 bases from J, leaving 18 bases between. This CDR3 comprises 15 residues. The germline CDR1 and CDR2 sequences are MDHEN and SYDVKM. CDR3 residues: CASRPGGTGNYGYTF. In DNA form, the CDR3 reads TGTGCCAGCCGTCCCGGGGGGACGGGGAACTATGGCTACACCTTC.

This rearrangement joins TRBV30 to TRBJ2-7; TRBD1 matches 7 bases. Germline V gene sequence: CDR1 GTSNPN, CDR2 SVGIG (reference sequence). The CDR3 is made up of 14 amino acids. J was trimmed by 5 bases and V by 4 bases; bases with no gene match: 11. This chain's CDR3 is CAWTPLTGRHEQYF. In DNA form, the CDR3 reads TGTGCCTGGACCCCTTTGACAGGGCGCCACGAGCAGTACTTC. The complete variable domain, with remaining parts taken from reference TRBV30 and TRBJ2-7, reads SQTIHQWPATLVQPVGSPLSLECTVEGTSNPNLYWYRQAAGRGLQLLFYSVGIGQISSEVPQNLSASRPQDRQFILSSKKLLLSDSGFYLCAWTPLTGRHEQYFGPGTRLTVT.

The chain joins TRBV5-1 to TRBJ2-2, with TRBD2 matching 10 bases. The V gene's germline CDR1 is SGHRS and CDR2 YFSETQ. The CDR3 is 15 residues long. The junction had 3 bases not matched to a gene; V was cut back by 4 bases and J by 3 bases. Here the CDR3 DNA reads TGCGCCAGCAGCGCAAGCGGGGGGGACACCGGGGAGCTGTTTTTT. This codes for CASSASGGDTGELFF.